This T cell receptor beta chain was found in a study of identical twins. Study conclusions and caveats: For monozygotic twins, models underestimated out-of-frame TCR alpha sharing.

A remark on this clonotype: Its target is unknown.

One entry per CDR3 protein results from TCRdb running MiXCR on the 5' RACE reads. This table has about 1.7 million distinct CDR3 sequences, about 32% appearing once. Germline values: CDR1 SGHTA, CDR2 FQGNSA. The ends lost 0 bases at V and 5 bases at J; junction bases unmatched: 16. The length of the CDR3 is 19 residues. V and J are TRBV7-2 and TRBJ2-1, with 7 bases lining up with TRBD2. The sample comprised cord blood. The TCR comes from a newborn girl in good health. The CDR3, as DNA: TGTGCCAGCAGCTTAGCCGGCGGGAGCGGGGTGGGTTTAAACAATGAGCAGTTCTTC. Its translation: CASSLAGGSGVGLNNEQFF.